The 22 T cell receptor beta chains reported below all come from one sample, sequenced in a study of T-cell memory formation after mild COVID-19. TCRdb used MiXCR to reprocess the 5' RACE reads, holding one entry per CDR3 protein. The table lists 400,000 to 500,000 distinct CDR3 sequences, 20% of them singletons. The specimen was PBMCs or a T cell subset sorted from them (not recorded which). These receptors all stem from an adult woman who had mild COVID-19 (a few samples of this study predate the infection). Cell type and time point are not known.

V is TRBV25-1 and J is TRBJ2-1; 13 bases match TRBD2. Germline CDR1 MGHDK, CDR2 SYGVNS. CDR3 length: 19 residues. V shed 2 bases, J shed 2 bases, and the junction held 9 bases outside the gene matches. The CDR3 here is CASSEPGLAGTRTYNEQFF. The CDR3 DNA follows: TGTGCCAGCAGTGAACCGGGACTAGCGGGAACACGAACCTACAATGAGCAGTTCTTC.

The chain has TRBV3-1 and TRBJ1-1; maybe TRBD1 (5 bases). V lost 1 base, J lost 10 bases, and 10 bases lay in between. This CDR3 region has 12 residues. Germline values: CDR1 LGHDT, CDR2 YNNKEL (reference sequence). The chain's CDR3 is CASSQGGRGAFF. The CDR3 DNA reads TGTGCCAGCAGCCAAGGGGGCCGGGGAGCTTTCTTT.

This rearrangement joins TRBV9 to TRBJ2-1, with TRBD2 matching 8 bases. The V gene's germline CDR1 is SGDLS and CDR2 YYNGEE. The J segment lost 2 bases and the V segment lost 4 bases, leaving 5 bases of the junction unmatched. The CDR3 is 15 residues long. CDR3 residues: CASSRAGATYNEQFF. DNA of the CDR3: TGTGCCAGCAGCCGAGCGGGAGCGACCTACAATGAGCAGTTCTTC.

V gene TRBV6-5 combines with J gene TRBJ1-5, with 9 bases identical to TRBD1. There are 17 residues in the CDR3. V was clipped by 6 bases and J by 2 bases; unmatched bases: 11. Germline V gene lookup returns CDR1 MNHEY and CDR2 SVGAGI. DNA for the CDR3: TGTGCCAGCAGACCCACAGGGGGCATTCTTGGCAATCAGCCCCAGCATTTT. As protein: CASRPTGGILGNQPQHF.

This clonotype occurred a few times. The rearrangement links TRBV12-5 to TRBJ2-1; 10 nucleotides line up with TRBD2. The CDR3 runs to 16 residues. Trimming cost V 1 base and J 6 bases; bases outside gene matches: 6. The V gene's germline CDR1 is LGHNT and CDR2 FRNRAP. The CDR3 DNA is TGTGCTAGTGGTTTGGGAGCGGGAGGGCCGGGCAATGAGCAGTTCTTC. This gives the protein CASGLGAGGPGNEQFF.

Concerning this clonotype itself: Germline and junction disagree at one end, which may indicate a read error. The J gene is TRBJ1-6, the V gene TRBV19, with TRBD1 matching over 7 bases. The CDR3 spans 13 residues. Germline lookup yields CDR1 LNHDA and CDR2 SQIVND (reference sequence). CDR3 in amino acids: CASRDRDNSPLHF. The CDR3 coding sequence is TGCGCCAGTCGAGACAGGGACAATTCACCCCTCCACTTT.

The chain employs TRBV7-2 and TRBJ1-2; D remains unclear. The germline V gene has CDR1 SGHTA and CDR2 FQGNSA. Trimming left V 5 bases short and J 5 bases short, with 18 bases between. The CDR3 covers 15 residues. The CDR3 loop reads CASSPGQREAYGYTF. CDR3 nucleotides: TGTGCCAGCAGCCCGGGCCAACGGGAAGCGTATGGCTACACCTTC.

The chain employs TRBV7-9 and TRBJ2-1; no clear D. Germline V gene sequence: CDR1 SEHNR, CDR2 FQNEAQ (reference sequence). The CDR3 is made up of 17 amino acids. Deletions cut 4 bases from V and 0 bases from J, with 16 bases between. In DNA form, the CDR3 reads TGTGCCAGCAGCTCATCAAGGACGAGTAGCTCCTACAATGAGCAGTTCTTC. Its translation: CASSSSRTSSSYNEQFF.

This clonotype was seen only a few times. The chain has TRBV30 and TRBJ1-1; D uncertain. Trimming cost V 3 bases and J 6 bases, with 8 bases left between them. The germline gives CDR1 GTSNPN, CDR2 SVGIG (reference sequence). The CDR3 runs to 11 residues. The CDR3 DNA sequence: TGTGCCTGGAGAAGGGAATCTGAAGCTTTCTTT. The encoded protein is CAWRRESEAFF.

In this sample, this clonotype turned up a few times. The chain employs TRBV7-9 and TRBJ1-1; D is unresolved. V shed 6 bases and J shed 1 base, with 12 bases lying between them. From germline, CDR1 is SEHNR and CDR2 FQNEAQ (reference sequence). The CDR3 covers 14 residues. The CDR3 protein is CASSVQRGNTEAFF. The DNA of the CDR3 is TGTGCCAGCAGTGTTCAGCGGGGGAACACTGAAGCTTTCTTT.

The CDR3 DNA follows: TGTGCCAGCAGCTTAACTGGGCATGAGCAGTTCTTC. Translating gives CASSLTGHEQFF. The chain has TRBV7-3 and TRBJ2-1, with D uncertain. Germline-derived CDR1 and CDR2 are SGHTA and FQGTGA. Between the trimmed V and J ends, which lost 0 bases and 8 bases, there was a span of 5 bases. The CDR3 consists of 12 residues.

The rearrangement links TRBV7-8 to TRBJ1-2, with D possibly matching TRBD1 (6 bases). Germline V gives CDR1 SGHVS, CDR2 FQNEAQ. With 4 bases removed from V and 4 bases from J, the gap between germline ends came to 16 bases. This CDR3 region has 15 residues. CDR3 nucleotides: TGTGCCAGCAGCTCTCCATACAGGGATAGCTATGGCTACACCTTC. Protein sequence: CASSSPYRDSYGYTF. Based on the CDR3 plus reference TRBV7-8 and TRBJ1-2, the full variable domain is GAGVSQSPRYKVAKRGQDVALRCDPISGHVSLFWYQQALGQGPEFLTYFQNEAQLDKSGLPSDRFFAERPEGSVSTLKIQRTQQEDSAVYLCASSSPYRDSYGYTFGSGTRLTVV.

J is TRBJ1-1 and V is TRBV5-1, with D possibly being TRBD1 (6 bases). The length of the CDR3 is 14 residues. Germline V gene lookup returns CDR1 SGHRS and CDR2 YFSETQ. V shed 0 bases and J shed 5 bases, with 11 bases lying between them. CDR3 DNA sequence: TGCGCCAGCAGCTTGGCTGGGGGCTGGACTGAAGCTTTCTTT. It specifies CASSLAGGWTEAFF.

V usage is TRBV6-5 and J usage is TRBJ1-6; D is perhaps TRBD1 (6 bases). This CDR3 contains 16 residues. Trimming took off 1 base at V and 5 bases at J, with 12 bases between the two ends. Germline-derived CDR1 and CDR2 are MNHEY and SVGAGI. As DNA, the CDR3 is TGTGCCAGCAGTTACTTGGGGGCTCTTGATAATTCACCCCTCCACTTT. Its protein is CASSYLGALDNSPLHF.

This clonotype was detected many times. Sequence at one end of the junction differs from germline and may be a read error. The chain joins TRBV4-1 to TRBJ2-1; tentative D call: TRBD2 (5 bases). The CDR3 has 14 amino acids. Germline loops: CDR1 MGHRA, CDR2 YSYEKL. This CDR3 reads CASSQGLAGNEQFF. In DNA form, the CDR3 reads TGTGCCAGCAGCCAAGGGCTAGCTGGGAATGAGCAGTTCTTC.

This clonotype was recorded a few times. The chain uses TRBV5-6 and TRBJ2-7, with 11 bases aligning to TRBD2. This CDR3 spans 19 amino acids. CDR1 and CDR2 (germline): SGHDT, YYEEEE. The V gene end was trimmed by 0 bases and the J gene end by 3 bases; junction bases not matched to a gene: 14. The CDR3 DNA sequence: TGTGCCAGCAGCTTGGAGTTCGGGCCTAGACTAGCGGGAATCTACGAGCAGTACTTC. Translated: CASSLEFGPRLAGIYEQYF.

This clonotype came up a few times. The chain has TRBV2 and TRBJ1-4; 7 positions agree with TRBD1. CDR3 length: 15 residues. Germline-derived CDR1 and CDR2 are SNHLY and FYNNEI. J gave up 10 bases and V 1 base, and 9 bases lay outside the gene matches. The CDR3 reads CASSEDLTGQGKLFF. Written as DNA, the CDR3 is TGTGCCAGCAGTGAAGACTTGACAGGGCAGGGAAAACTGTTTTTT.

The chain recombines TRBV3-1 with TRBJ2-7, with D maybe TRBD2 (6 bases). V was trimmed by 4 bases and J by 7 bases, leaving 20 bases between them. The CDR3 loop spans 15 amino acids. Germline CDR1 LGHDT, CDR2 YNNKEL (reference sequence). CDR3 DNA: TGTGCCAGCAGCCCCTCCTCCGGGACTTCCAGGGAGCAGTACTTC. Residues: CASSPSSGTSREQYF.

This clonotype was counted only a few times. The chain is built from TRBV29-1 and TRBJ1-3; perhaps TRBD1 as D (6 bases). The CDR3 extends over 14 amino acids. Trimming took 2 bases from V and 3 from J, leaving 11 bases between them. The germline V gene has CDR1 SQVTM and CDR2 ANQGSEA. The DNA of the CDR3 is TGCAGCGTTGAATCCAGGACAGATGGAAACACCATATATTTT. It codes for CSVESRTDGNTIYF.

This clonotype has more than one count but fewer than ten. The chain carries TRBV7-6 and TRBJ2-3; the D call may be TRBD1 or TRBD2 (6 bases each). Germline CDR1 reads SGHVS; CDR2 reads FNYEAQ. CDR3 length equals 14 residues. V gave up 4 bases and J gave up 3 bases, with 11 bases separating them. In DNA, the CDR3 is TGTGCCAGCAGCTCCCAGGGGAGGACAGATACGCAGTATTTT. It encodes CASSSQGRTDTQYF.

CDR3 sequence: CASSRRDVGNTIYF. CDR3 DNA: TGTGCCAGCAGCCGTAGGGACGTAGGAAACACCATATATTTT. The chain links TRBV14 to TRBJ1-3, with D maybe TRBD1 (5 bases). The germline CDR1 and CDR2 sequences are SGHDN and FVKESK. Between the trimmed V and J ends, which lost 4 bases and 4 bases, there was a span of 11 bases. The CDR3 extends over 14 amino acids.

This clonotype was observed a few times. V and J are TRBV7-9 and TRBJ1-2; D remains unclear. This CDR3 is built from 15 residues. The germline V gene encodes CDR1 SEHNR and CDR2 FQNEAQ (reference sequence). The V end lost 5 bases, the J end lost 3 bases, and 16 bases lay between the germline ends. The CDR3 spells CASSPERAPHYGYTF. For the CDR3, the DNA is TGTGCCAGCAGCCCGGAGAGGGCTCCCCACTATGGCTACACCTTC.